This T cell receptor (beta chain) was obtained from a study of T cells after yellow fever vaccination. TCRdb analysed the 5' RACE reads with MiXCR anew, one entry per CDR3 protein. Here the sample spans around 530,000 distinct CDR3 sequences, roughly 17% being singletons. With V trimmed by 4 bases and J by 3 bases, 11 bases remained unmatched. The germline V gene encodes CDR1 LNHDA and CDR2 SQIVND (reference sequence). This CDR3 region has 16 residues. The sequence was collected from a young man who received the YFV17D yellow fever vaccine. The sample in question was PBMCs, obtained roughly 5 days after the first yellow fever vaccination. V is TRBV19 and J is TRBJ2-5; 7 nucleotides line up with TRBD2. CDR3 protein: CASSRSLSGVKETQYF. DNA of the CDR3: TGTGCCAGTAGTAGGTCCCTAAGCGGGGTGAAAGAGACCCAGTACTTC.